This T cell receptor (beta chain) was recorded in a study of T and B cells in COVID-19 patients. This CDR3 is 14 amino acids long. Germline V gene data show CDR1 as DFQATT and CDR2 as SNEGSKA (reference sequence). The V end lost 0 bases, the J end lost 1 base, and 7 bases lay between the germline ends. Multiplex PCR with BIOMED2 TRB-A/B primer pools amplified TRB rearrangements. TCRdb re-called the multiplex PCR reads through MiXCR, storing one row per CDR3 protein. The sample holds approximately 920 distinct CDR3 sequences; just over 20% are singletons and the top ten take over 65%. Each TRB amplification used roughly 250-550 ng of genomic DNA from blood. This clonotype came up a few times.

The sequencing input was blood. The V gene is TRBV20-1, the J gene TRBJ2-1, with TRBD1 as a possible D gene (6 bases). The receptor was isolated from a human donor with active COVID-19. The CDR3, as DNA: TGCAGTGCTAGAGACAGGGGTTCCTACAATGAGCAGTTCTTC. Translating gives CSARDRGSYNEQFF.